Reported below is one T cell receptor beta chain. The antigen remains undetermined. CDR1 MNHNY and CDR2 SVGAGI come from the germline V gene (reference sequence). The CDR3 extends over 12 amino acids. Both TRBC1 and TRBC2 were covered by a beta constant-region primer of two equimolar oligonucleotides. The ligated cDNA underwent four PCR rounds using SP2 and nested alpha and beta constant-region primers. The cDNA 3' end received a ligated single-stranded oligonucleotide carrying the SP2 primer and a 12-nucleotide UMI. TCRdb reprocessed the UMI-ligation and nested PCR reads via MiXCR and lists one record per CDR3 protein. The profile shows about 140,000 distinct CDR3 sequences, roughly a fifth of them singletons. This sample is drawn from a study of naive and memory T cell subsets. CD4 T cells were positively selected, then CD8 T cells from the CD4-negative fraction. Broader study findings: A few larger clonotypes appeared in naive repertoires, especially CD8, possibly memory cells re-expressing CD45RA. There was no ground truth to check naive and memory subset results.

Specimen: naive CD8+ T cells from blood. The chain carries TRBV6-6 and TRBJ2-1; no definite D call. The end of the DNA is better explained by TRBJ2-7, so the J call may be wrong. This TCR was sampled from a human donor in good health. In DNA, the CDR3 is TGTGCCAGCAGTTACGCGATAGATGAGCAGTACTTC. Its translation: CASSYAIDEQYF.